This T cell receptor (beta chain) is drawn from a study of T cells in localized non-small cell lung cancer (dated by TCRdb to 2018 to 2021). For the study in its entirety: T cell repertoires of 236 early-stage NSCLC patients were analyzed, with tumors being compared against uninvolved tumor-adjacent lungs. The cohort comprised 236 treatment-naïve NSCLC patients with resected, localized lung tumors. The mean age of the NSCLC patients was approximately 71 years, with 120 to 150 men and over 100 women. Broad study findings and their caveats: Because the study design was exploratory, TCR variables were selected using unadjusted p-values without false-discovery rate correction. Higher T cell density in blood was associated with longer overall survival, whereas higher clonality in adjacent lung was associated with shorter survival. Because multi-region tumor sequencing was not done, intratumor heterogeneity could not be ruled out. A median of roughly 58 of the top 100 tumor clones were detected in paired uninvolved adjacent lung, and some 29 of these tumor clones were also found among the top 100 clones of the paired uninvolved adjacent lung. The highest T cell clonality was observed in uninvolved tumor-adjacent lung, where clonality exceeded that of tumor, suggesting that antigenic responses were more focused in uninvolved tumor-adjacent lung.

Counted from cysteine to phenylalanine, this CDR3 has 14 amino acids. Only CDR3 DNA is held: 42 bases, read in frame from base 1. Trimming removed 5 bases from V and 5 bases from J; the gene matches leave 5 bases unexplained. Sequences LNHDA (CDR1) and SQIVND (CDR2) are obtained from the germline V gene (reference sequence). At diagnosis, tumor, uninvolved tumor-adjacent lung and peripheral blood were collected and then preserved as a mix of FFPE and fresh-frozen material. Blood samples were analyzed as peripheral blood mononuclear cells for TCR repertoire profiling. TCR beta CDR3 regions were sequenced from DNA using the immunoSEQ Assay. The paper's data handling went like this. T cell density was computed as TCR beta template counts normalized to usable DNA estimated by amplifying housekeeping genes. Using the preseqR package, richness was estimated by extrapolating to 120,000 templates for tissue samples and 400,000 templates for PBMC samples. Clonality was defined as one minus Pielou's evenness. Tissue-enriched TCRs were identified by differential abundance testing using productive amino-acid clonotypes, minimum total count 5 and alpha 0.1. Repertoire overlap between compartments was quantified with the Jaccard Index and Morisita Overlap Index. GLIPH clustered TCR beta CDR3s with public tetramer-defined viral CDR3s; viral motifs required at least three viral sequences plus V-gene enrichment. TCRdb limited this immuneACCESS table to in-frame rearrangements with V and J called. A share of clones is missing; checked studies link under half to unresolved V genes, and the rest is unexplained. V and J calls plus clone size are reproduced from that table; the DNA served to infer D and trimming. The sample table holds approximately 30,000 clones, of which under 85% were seen once. The biggest ten clones account for roughly 35% of the sample.

In this sample, this clone turned up a few times. Its target antigen remains unknown. Base qualities were left out, and no much larger clone turns up one base away. The sequence was obtained from an older male donor with stage II squamous cell lung carcinoma. The sequencing used peripheral blood, collected before any cancer treatment. The chain uses TRBV19 and TRBJ2-1, with 8 junctional bases fitting TRBD2. The base sequence is TGTGCCAGTAGTCCTTGGACTAGCAACAATGAGCAGTTCTTC. Its coded protein is CASSPWTSNNEQFF.